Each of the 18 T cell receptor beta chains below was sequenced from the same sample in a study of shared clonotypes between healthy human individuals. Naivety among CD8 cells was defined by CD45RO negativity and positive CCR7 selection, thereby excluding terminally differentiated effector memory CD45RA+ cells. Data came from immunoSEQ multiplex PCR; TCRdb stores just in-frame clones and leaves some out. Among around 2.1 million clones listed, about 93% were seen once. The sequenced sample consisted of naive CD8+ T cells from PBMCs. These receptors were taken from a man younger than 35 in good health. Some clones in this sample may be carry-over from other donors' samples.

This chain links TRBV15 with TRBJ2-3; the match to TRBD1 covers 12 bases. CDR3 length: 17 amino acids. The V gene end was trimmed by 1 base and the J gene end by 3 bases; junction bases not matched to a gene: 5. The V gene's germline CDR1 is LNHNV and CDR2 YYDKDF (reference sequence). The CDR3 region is CATSRALGQGATDTQYF. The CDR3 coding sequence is TGTGCCACCAGCAGAGCGTTGGGACAGGGGGCTACAGATACGCAGTATTTT.

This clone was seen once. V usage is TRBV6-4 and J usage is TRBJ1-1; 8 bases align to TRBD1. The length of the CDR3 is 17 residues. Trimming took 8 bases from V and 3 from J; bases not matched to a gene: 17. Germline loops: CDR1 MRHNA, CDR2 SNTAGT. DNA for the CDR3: TGTGCCAGCTCCCCACAAGGACAGGGTCGCGGATACACTGAAGCTTTCTTT. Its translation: CASSPQGQGRGYTEAFF.

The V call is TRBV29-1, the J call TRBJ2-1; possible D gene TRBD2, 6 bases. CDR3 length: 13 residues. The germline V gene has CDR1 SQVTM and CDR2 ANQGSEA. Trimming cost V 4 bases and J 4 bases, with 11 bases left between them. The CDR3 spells CSVVGGIYNEQFF. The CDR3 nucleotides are TGCAGCGTTGTCGGAGGGATATACAATGAGCAGTTCTTC.

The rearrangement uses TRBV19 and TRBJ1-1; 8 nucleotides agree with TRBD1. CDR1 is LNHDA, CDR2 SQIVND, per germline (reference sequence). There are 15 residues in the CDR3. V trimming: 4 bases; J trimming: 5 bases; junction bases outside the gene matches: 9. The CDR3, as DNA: TGTGCCAGTAGTAAGGACAGGGTAGGAACAACTGAAGCTTTCTTT. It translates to CASSKDRVGTTEAFF.

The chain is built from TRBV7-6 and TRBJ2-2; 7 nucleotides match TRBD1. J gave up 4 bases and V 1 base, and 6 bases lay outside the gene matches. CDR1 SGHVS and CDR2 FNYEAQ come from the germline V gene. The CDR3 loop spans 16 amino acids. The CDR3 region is CASSLVGTVRTGELFF. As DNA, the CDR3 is TGTGCCAGCAGCTTAGTCGGGACAGTACGCACCGGGGAGCTGTTTTTT.

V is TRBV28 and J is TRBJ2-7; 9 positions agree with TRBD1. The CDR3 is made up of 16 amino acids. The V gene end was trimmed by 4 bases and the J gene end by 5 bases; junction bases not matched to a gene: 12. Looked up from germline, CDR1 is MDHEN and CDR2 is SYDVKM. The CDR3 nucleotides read TGTGCCAGCAGTTCCGATTGGGGGGGGACAGGGAACGAGCAGTACTTC. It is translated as CASSSDWGGTGNEQYF. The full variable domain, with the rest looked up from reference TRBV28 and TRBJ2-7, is DVKVTQSSRYLVKRTGEKVFLECVQDMDHENMFWYRQDPGLGLRLIYFSYDVKMKEKGDIPEGYSVSREKKERFSLILESASTNQTSMYLCASSSDWGGTGNEQYFGPGTRLTVT.

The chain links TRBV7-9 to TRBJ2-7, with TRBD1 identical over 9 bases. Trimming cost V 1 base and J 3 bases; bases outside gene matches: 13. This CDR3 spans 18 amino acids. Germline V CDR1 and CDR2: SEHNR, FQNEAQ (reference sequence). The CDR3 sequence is CASSLGNGLGDRVYEQYF. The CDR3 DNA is TGTGCCAGCAGCTTAGGTAATGGATTGGGGGACAGGGTCTACGAGCAGTACTTC.

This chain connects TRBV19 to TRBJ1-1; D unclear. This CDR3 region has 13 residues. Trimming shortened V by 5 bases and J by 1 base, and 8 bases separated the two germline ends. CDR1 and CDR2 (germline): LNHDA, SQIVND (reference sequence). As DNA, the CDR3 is TGTGCCAGTAGTGCCTACAGGAACACTGAAGCTTTCTTT. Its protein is CASSAYRNTEAFF.

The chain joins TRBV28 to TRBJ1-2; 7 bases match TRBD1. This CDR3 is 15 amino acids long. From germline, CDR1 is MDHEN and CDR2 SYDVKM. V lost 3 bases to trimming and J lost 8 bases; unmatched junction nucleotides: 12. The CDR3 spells CASSFPPAGQLGYTF. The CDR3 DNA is TGTGCCAGCAGTTTCCCCCCGGCGGGACAGTTGGGCTACACCTTC.

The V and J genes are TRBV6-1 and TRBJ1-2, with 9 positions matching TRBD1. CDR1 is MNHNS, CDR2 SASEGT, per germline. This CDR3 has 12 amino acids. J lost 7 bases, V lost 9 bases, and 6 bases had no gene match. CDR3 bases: TGTGCCAGTACTACAGGGGGCGGTGGCTACACCTTC. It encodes CASTTGGGGYTF.

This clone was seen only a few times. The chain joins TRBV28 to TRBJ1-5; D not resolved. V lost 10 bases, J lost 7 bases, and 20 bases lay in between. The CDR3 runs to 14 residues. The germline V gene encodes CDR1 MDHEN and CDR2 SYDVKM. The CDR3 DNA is TGTGCCACCAACCGTGATGGGCGAGAGCAGCCCCAGCATTTT. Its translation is CATNRDGREQPQHF.

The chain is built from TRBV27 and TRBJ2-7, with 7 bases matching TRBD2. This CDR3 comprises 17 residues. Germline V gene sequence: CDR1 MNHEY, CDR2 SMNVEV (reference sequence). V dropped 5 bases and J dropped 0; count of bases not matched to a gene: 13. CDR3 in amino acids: CASSPRSQRDYSYEQYF. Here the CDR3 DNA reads TGTGCCAGCAGTCCCCGTAGCCAGCGGGACTACTCCTACGAGCAGTACTTC.

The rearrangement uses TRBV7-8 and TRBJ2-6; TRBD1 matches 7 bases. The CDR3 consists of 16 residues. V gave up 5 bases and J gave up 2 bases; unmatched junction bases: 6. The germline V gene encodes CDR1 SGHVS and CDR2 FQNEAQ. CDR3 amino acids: CASSATGVAGANVLTF. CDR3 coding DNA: TGTGCCAGCAGCGCTACAGGGGTTGCTGGGGCCAACGTCCTGACTTTC.

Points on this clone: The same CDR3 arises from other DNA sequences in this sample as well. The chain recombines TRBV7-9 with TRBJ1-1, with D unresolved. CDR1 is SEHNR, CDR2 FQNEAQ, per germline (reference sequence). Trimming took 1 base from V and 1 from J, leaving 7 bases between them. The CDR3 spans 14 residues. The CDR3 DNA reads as TGTGCCAGCAGCTTAGTTCGGGAGAACACTGAAGCTTTCTTT. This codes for CASSLVRENTEAFF.

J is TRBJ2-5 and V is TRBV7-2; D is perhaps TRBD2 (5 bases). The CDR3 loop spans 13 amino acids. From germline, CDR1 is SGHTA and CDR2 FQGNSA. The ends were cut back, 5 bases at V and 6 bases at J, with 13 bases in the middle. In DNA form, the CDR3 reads TGTGCCAGCAGCCGCCCCCGAGGGAAGACCCAGTACTTC. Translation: CASSRPRGKTQYF. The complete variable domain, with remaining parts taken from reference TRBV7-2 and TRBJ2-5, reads GAGVSQSPSNKVTEKGKDVELRCDPISGHTALYWYRQSLGQGLEFLIYFQGNSAPDKSGLPSDRFSAERTGGSVSTLTIQRTQQEDSAVYLCASSRPRGKTQYFGPGTRLLVL.

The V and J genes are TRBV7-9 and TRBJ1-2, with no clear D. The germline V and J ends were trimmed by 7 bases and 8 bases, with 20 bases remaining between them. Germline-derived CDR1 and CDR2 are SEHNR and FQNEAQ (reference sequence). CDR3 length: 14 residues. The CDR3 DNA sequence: TGTGCCAGCAACGACGGTAGTAAATTGGAAGGCTACACCTTC. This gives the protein CASNDGSKLEGYTF.

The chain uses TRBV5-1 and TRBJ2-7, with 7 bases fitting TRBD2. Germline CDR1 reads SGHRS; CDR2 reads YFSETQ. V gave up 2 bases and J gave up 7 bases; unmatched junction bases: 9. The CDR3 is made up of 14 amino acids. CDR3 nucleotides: TGCGCCAGCAGCTTTCGCGGGGGTGTGGGGGAGCAGTACTTC. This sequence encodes CASSFRGGVGEQYF.

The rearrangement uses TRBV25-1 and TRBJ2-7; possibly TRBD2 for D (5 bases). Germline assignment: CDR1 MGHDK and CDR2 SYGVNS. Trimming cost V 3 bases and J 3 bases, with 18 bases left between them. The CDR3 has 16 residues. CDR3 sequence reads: CASSDRTGIVSYEQYF. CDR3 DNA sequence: TGTGCCAGCAGTGATAGAACGGGAATTGTAAGCTACGAGCAGTACTTC.